This T cell receptor (beta chain) was recovered during a study of post-analysis software for immune sequencing data. Whole-study context: Recorded subtypes: relapsing-remitting, secondary progressive, progressive-relapsing; some patients unannotated. Points from the study as a whole: Controls significantly exceeded multiple sclerosis patients in normalized Chao1 diversity. With TRBV5-6, TRBV5-1 and TRBV20-1 included, about five TRBV segments were more frequent in patients than in controls. Those samples that were prepared in the same batch co-clustered strongly by F measure.

In regard to this clonotype: What it binds is not known.

Germline lookup yields CDR1 MNHEY and CDR2 SVGEGT. This CDR3 region has 16 residues. The V gene end was trimmed by 7 bases and the J gene end by 5 bases; junction bases not matched to a gene: 8. Unique molecular identifiers were present in the TCR beta cDNA libraries. MiXCR was run by TCRdb on the PCR reads, yielding one entry per CDR3 protein. The sample yields 650,000 to 850,000 distinct CDR3 sequences, roughly 50% seen once. The specimen was blood. This receptor was obtained from a girl aged 5-17 years with multiple sclerosis. This chain joins TRBV6-2 or TRBV6-3 and TRBJ2-1; 13 positions agree with TRBD2. The CDR3 reads CASKTSGGPKHNEQFF. The CDR3 DNA sequence: TGTGCCAGCAAGACTAGCGGGGGGCCGAAACACAATGAGCAGTTCTTC.